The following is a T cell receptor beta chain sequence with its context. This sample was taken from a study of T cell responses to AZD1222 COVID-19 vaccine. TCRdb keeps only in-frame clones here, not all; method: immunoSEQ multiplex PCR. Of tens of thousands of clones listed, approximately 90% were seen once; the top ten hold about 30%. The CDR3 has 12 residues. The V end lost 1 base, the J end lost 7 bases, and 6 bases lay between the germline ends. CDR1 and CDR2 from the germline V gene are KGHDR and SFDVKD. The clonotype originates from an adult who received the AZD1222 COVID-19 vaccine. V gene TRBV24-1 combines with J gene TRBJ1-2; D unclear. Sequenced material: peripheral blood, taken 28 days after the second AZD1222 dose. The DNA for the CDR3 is TGTGCCACCAGTGATTTCAAGGGTGGCTACACCTTC. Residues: CATSDFKGGYTF.